Listed below are T cell receptor beta chains from one sample, sequenced in a study of blood T cell repertoires in COVID-19. TCRdb keeps only in-frame clones here, not all; method: immunoSEQ multiplex PCR. The data contain some 160,000 clones, around 89% of them seen just once; the ten biggest clones take up approximately 3%. Input material: peripheral blood. These receptors came from a woman aged 55-70 years with active COVID-19. CDR3s include the opening cysteine and the closing phenylalanine or tryptophan. The order of the fields is CDR3 length, clone size, V gene, J gene, D gene, CDR3 DNA, CDR3 protein. D genes are given only for firm matches. Size tells how often a clone was seen (once, few, many) or the class of an expanded clone, and some rows leave it out.

CDR3 length: 15; clone size: few; V gene: TRBV5-6; J gene: TRBJ1-6; D gene: .; CDR3 DNA: TGTGCCAGCAGCTTGGGGCAAATCTATAATTCACCCCTCCACTTT; CDR3 protein: CASSLGQIYNSPLHF
CDR3 length: 15; clone size: .; V gene: TRBV28; J gene: TRBJ2-7; D gene: TRBD1; CDR3 DNA: TGTGCCAGCAGTTTATTTGGGACAGGGTCCTACGAGCAGTACTTC; CDR3 protein: CASSLFGTGSYEQYF
CDR3 length: 16; clone size: .; V gene: TRBV6-5; J gene: TRBJ1-6; D gene: .; CDR3 DNA: TGTGCCAGCAGTTACATGTCGGGGGTTGGGAATTCACCCCTCCACTTT; CDR3 protein: CASSYMSGVGNSPLHF
CDR3 length: 16; clone size: .; V gene: TRBV6-1; J gene: TRBJ2-4; D gene: TRBD2; CDR3 DNA: TGTGCCAGCAGTGAAAGGTCTAGCGGGGTAAAAAACATTCAGTACTTC; CDR3 protein: CASSERSSGVKNIQYF
CDR3 length: 15; clone size: few; V gene: TRBV11-2; J gene: TRBJ1-1; D gene: .; CDR3 DNA: TGTGCCAGCAGCGACGGGTCTAGGGGGAACACTGAAGCTTTCTTT; CDR3 protein: CASSDGSRGNTEAFF
CDR3 length: 14; clone size: .; V gene: TRBV13; J gene: TRBJ2-1; D gene: TRBD2; CDR3 DNA: TGTGCCAGCAGCCGGACTAGCGGGAGCAATGAGCAGTTCTTC; CDR3 protein: CASSRTSGSNEQFF
CDR3 length: 14; clone size: .; V gene: TRBV11-2; J gene: TRBJ1-1; D gene: TRBD1; CDR3 DNA: TGTGCCAGCACCAGGGGGCGCATGAACACTGAAGCTTTCTTT; CDR3 protein: CASTRGRMNTEAFF
CDR3 length: 16; clone size: .; V gene: TRBV18; J gene: TRBJ2-3; D gene: TRBD2; CDR3 DNA: TGTGCCAGCTCACCCCGACTAGCGGGAGAGTCAGATACGCAGTATTTT; CDR3 protein: CASSPRLAGESDTQYF
CDR3 length: 18; clone size: .; V gene: TRBV19; J gene: TRBJ2-1; D gene: TRBD2; CDR3 DNA: TGTGCCAGTAGTGATCCTTGGAGGGGAGGGGCCTCCTTGAGTGAGCAGTTCTTC; CDR3 protein: CASSDPWRGGASLSEQFF
CDR3 length: 15; clone size: .; V gene: TRBV5-5; J gene: TRBJ2-1; D gene: TRBD2; CDR3 DNA: TGTGCCAGCAGCTTGGTCGGGAGCGGGAGGAATGAGCAGTTCTTC; CDR3 protein: CASSLVGSGRNEQFF
CDR3 length: 15; clone size: .; V gene: TRBV27; J gene: TRBJ1-6; D gene: .; CDR3 DNA: TGTGCCAGCAGTTTACGGCCGGGAGGGAATTCACCCCTCCACTTT; CDR3 protein: CASSLRPGGNSPLHF
CDR3 length: 18; clone size: .; V gene: TRBV4-1; J gene: TRBJ1-5; D gene: .; CDR3 DNA: TGCGCCAGCAGCCAAGTGGTACAGTCCAGCCCTAGCAATCAGCCCCAGCATTTT; CDR3 protein: CASSQVVQSSPSNQPQHF
CDR3 length: 14; clone size: .; V gene: TRBV19; J gene: TRBJ2-7; D gene: .; CDR3 DNA: TGTGCCAGTAGTACCGGACGGGACTCCTACGAGCAGTACTTC; CDR3 protein: CASSTGRDSYEQYF
CDR3 length: 15; clone size: once; V gene: TRBV11-3; J gene: TRBJ2-1; D gene: TRBD2; CDR3 DNA: TGTGCCAGCAGGATACTAGCGGGAGGGCCTGGGGAGCAGTTCTTC; CDR3 protein: CASRILAGGPGEQFF
CDR3 length: 13; clone size: .; V gene: TRBV7-5; J gene: TRBJ2-7; D gene: .; CDR3 DNA: TGTGTCAGAAGCTTAGATTCTACCTACGAGCAGTACTTC; CDR3 protein: CVRSLDSTYEQYF
CDR3 length: 17; clone size: .; V gene: TRBV5-4; J gene: TRBJ2-7; D gene: TRBD2; CDR3 DNA: TGTGCCAGCAGCTCTCCGGGACTAGCGGGCGGGGGCTACGAGCAGTACTTC; CDR3 protein: CASSSPGLAGGGYEQYF
CDR3 length: 15; clone size: .; V gene: TRBV11-2; J gene: TRBJ2-7; D gene: .; CDR3 DNA: TGTGCCAGCAGCTTAGACCCATTGACAGGCTACGAGCAGTACTTC; CDR3 protein: CASSLDPLTGYEQYF
CDR3 length: 15; clone size: .; V gene: TRBV7-7; J gene: TRBJ2-3; D gene: TRBD2; CDR3 DNA: TGTGCCAGCAGCCCGGGACTAACCTACACAGATACGCAGTATTTT; CDR3 protein: CASSPGLTYTDTQYF
CDR3 length: 14; clone size: .; V gene: TRBV14; J gene: TRBJ2-7; D gene: .; CDR3 DNA: TGTGCCAGCAGCCACGGCAGGGGAATCTACGAGCAGTACTTC; CDR3 protein: CASSHGRGIYEQYF
CDR3 length: 14; clone size: .; V gene: TRBV3-1/TRBV3-2; J gene: TRBJ2-1; D gene: TRBD2; CDR3 DNA: TGTGCCAGCAGCACTCTAGCGGGAAACAATGAGCAGTTCTTC; CDR3 protein: CASSTLAGNNEQFF
CDR3 length: 15; clone size: .; V gene: TRBV6-5; J gene: TRBJ2-7; D gene: TRBD2; CDR3 DNA: TGTGCCAGCAGGCTCCGGGGGGATAACTCCTACGAGCAGTACTTC; CDR3 protein: CASRLRGDNSYEQYF
CDR3 length: 16; clone size: .; V gene: TRBV7-2; J gene: TRBJ2-5; D gene: .; CDR3 DNA: TGTGCCAGCAGCTCCTGGCTCGACAGCCATTCGGAGACCCAGTACTTC; CDR3 protein: CASSSWLDSHSETQYF
CDR3 length: 16; clone size: .; V gene: TRBV7-9; J gene: TRBJ2-1; D gene: TRBD1; CDR3 DNA: TGTGCCAGCAGCATGCCACAGGGGATGGGCGGGCATGAGCAGTTCTTC; CDR3 protein: CASSMPQGMGGHEQFF
CDR3 length: 15; clone size: .; V gene: TRBV2; J gene: TRBJ2-1; D gene: TRBD1; CDR3 DNA: TGTGCCAGCACCCAGGACAGGGGGGATGGGGATGAGCAGTTCTTC; CDR3 protein: CASTQDRGDGDEQFF
CDR3 length: 15; clone size: .; V gene: TRBV15; J gene: TRBJ1-1; D gene: .; CDR3 DNA: TGTGCCACCAGCAGAAAAACTCAGGGAAACACTGAAGCTTTCTTT; CDR3 protein: CATSRKTQGNTEAFF
CDR3 length: 16; clone size: .; V gene: TRBV3-1/TRBV3-2; J gene: TRBJ2-1; D gene: .; CDR3 DNA: TGTGCCAGCAGCCAGACGGGGTGGGGAGGAAACAATGAGCAGTTCTTC; CDR3 protein: CASSQTGWGGNNEQFF
CDR3 length: 13; clone size: .; V gene: TRBV19; J gene: TRBJ1-2; D gene: .; CDR3 DNA: TGTGCCAGTAGCCAGGACAAGAACTATGGCTACACCTTC; CDR3 protein: CASSQDKNYGYTF
CDR3 length: 17; clone size: .; V gene: TRBV2; J gene: TRBJ1-1; D gene: .; CDR3 DNA: TGTGCCAGCAGTGTGTACGCCCGAGCGGGGTCGACCACTGAAGCTTTCTTT; CDR3 protein: CASSVYARAGSTTEAFF
CDR3 length: 14; clone size: .; V gene: TRBV30; J gene: TRBJ2-7; D gene: TRBD1; CDR3 DNA: TGTGCCTGGAGTTTTGGACAGGGGGCCTACGAGCAGTACTTC; CDR3 protein: CAWSFGQGAYEQYF
CDR3 length: 15; clone size: .; V gene: TRBV7-3; J gene: TRBJ2-1; D gene: TRBD2; CDR3 DNA: TGTGCCAGCAGCTTCAGCGGGGGTACCTACAATGAGCAGTTCTTC; CDR3 protein: CASSFSGGTYNEQFF
CDR3 length: 13; clone size: .; V gene: TRBV6-6; J gene: TRBJ1-5; D gene: TRBD1; CDR3 DNA: TGTGCCAGCAGTTACGACAGGGTGACGCCCCAGCATTTT; CDR3 protein: CASSYDRVTPQHF
CDR3 length: 15; clone size: .; V gene: TRBV21-1; J gene: TRBJ2-3; D gene: .; CDR3 DNA: TGTGCCAGCAGCAAACGGGACAGAGAAACAGATACGCAGTATTTT; CDR3 protein: CASSKRDRETDTQYF
CDR3 length: 15; clone size: .; V gene: TRBV5-4; J gene: TRBJ1-1; D gene: TRBD1; CDR3 DNA: TGTGCCAGCAGCTTCGGGACAGAACTGAACACTGAAGCTTTCTTT; CDR3 protein: CASSFGTELNTEAFF